The 9 T cell receptor beta chains presented below share a single source sample, sequenced in a study of blood T cell repertoires in COVID-19. Only in-frame clones appear in the TCRdb table, and some are missing; sequencing was by immunoSEQ multiplex PCR. The sample has over 350,000 clones, about 90% seen once. The sequencing input was PBMCs or T cells enriched from blood (not recorded which). These receptors all stem from a woman aged 18-29 years with acute COVID-19.

The chain has TRBV4-1 and TRBJ2-7, with D hard to call. The CDR3 is 14 residues long. Germline assignment: CDR1 MGHRA and CDR2 YSYEKL. V gave up 0 bases and J gave up 6 bases, with 12 bases separating them. CDR3 coding DNA: TGCGCCAGCAGCCAAGAATCCGGGTGGAGCGAGCAGTACTTC. This gives the protein CASSQESGWSEQYF.

This chain uses TRBV19 with TRBJ2-1; D is possibly TRBD2 (5 bases). Trimming shortened V by 10 bases and J by 0 bases, and 13 bases separated the two germline ends. Germline-derived CDR1 and CDR2 are LNHDA and SQIVND (reference sequence). The CDR3 extends over 14 amino acids. In DNA form, the CDR3 reads TGTGCCACCTCGCTAGCAAGCTCCTACAATGAGCAGTTCTTC. It encodes CATSLASSYNEQFF.

The genes are TRBV11-2 and TRBJ2-3; 13 bases map to TRBD2. Germline V CDR1 and CDR2: SGHAT, FQNNGV. This CDR3 is 17 amino acids long. The V gene end was trimmed by 1 base and the J gene end by 4 bases; junction bases not matched to a gene: 5. The chain's CDR3 is CASSLVWTSGSPDTQYF. DNA for the CDR3: TGTGCCAGCAGCTTAGTTTGGACTAGCGGGAGCCCAGATACGCAGTATTTT.

This clone has only one observation. The chain employs TRBV10-3 and TRBJ1-1; 8 positions match TRBD1. The germline V gene has CDR1 ENHRY and CDR2 SYGVKD. V trimming: 7 bases; J trimming: 3 bases; junction bases outside the gene matches: 4. The CDR3 has 13 residues. CDR3 loop: CAINPTGDTEAFF. In DNA, the CDR3 is TGTGCCATCAACCCGACAGGGGACACTGAAGCTTTCTTT.

This clone was observed once. This chain uses TRBV6-2 or TRBV6-3 with TRBJ2-3; 9 nucleotides align to TRBD2. The ends lost 0 bases at V and 2 bases at J; junction bases unmatched: 6. Germline loops: CDR1 MNHEY, CDR2 SVGEGT. CDR3 length: 17 amino acids. CDR3 loop: CASSYSRLAENTDTQYF. The CDR3 DNA is TGTGCCAGCAGTTACTCGAGACTAGCGGAGAACACAGATACGCAGTATTTT.

The CDR3 sequence is CASSLKRQANYEQYF. DNA for the CDR3: TGCGCCAGCAGCCTTAAGAGACAGGCTAACTACGAGCAGTACTTC. The V call is TRBV4-3, the J call TRBJ2-7; weak D call: TRBD1 (6 bases). V lost 4 bases, J lost 3 bases, and 16 bases lay in between. CDR1 is LGHNA and CDR2 is YSLEER in the germline V gene. The CDR3 length is 15 residues.

The rearrangement links TRBV7-9 to TRBJ1-6, with unresolved D. Germline V gives CDR1 SEHNR, CDR2 FQNEAQ (reference sequence). Trimming pared 2 bases from V and 7 bases from J, leaving 15 bases between. CDR3 size: 16 residues. The CDR3 nucleotides read TGTGCCAGCAGCTTAATAAATCTCGGTTCCAATTCACCCCTCCACTTT. As protein: CASSLINLGSNSPLHF.

The CDR3 DNA follows: TGTGCCAGCAGCTTACAGGGACAAGACTACGAGCAGTACTTC. It specifies CASSLQGQDYEQYF. V gene TRBV7-8 combines with J gene TRBJ2-7, with TRBD1 as a possible D gene (6 bases). The length of the CDR3 is 14 residues. V was shortened by 2 bases and J by 3 bases, with 11 bases between the two germline ends. CDR1 is SGHVS and CDR2 is FQNEAQ in the germline V gene.

CDR3 DNA sequence: TGTGCCAGCAGCCTACCTACAGGACAGGGTCGTACCGGGGAGCTGTTTTTT. Its translation is CASSLPTGQGRTGELFF. The V call is TRBV11-2, the J call TRBJ2-2; 8 bases map to TRBD1. The CDR3 runs to 17 residues. The J segment lost 5 bases and the V segment lost 5 bases, leaving 13 bases of the junction unmatched. Germline V gene data show CDR1 as SGHAT and CDR2 as FQNNGV.